This T cell receptor beta chain came from a study of T cell responses to AZD1222 COVID-19 vaccine. Findings of the study overall: Receipt of two AZD1222 doses was followed by a rise in Spike-specific TCR breadth and depth.

This table comes from immunoSEQ multiplex PCR, and its TCRdb copy is limited to in-frame clones, with some not included. Among roughly 140,000 clones listed, 80% to 95% were seen once. Turning to this clone: Its antigen is not identified.

The CDR3 has 18 residues. Trimming cost V 3 bases and J 0 bases, with 18 bases left between them. Per the germline V gene, CDR1 is LNHDA and CDR2 is SQIVND (reference sequence). This TCR came from an adult in good health. The gene calls are TRBV19 and TRBJ1-5; the D gene is possibly TRBD1 (6 bases). This sample comprised peripheral blood, obtained on day 0 of AZD1222 vaccination. The CDR3 loop is CASSMRTVPPFSNQPQHF. CDR3 nucleotide sequence: TGTGCCAGTAGTATGCGGACAGTCCCTCCCTTTAGCAATCAGCCCCAGCATTTT.